This T cell receptor (beta chain) was identified in a study of blood T cells in healthy people across ages. Study conclusions and caveats: TCR beta diversity was tightly associated with the proportion of naive T cells. Observed TCR beta diversity per million T cells went down as age went up. This fall followed a roughly linear course with age.

Germline-derived CDR1 and CDR2 are DFQATT and SNEGSKA (reference sequence). This CDR3 spans 13 amino acids. In the case of this clonotype: Antigen specificity is unknown.

A second PCR, run for about 7 to 11 cycles, used a sample-barcoded 5' primer plus a J-beta primer mix. Every individual sample yielded 2.5 million or more paired-end reads (each containing CDR3). Each CDR3 protein gets one entry after TCRdb re-called the 5' RACE reads with MiXCR. The sample has some 1.5 million distinct CDR3 sequences, 25% to 30% seen once. This TCR derives from a woman between 25 and 40 years old in good health. The chain has TRBV20-1 and TRBJ2-1; D is perhaps TRBD1 (8 bases). Material: blood. CDR3 DNA: TGCAGCTCCTACAGGGGGGGCTACAATGAGCAGTTCTTC. Amino acid sequence: CSSYRGGYNEQFF.